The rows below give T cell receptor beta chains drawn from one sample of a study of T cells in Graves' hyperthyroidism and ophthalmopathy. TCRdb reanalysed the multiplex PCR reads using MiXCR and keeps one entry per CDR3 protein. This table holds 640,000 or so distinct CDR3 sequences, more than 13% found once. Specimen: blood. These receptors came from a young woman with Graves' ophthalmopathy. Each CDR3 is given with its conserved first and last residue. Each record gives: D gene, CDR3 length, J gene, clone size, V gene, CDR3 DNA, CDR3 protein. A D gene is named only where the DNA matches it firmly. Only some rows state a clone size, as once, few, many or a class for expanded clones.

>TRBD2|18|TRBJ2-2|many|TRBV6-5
TGTGCCAGCAGTTACGGGAGGGTAGGACACCTCGACGCCGGGGAGCTGTTTTTT
CASSYGRVGHLDAGELFF
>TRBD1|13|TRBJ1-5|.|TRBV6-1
TGTGCCAGCGGGGGACAGAGGAATCAGCCCCAGCATTTT
CASGGQRNQPQHF
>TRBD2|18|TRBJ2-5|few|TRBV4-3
TGCGCCAGCAGCCAAGGTGTAGCGGGAGCAGGCGGCCAAGAGACCCAGTACTTC
CASSQGVAGAGGQETQYF
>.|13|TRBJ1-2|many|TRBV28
TGTGCCAGCAGTTTGGCTCAGTTCTATGGCTACACCTTC
CASSLAQFYGYTF
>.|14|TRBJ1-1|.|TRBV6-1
TGTGCCAGCAGTGCCGGCCAGGGAGGGGCTGAAGCTTTCTTT
CASSAGQGGAEAFF
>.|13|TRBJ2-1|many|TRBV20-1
TGCAGTGCTAGACCCTCGGCCTGGAATGAGCAGTTCTTC
CSARPSAWNEQFF
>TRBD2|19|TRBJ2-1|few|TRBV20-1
TGCAGTGCTAGAGATTGGGGGACTAGCGGGATGGGGTCCTACAATGAGCAGTTCTTC
CSARDWGTSGMGSYNEQFF
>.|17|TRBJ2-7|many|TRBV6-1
TGTGCCAGCAGTGATGGGACGTTAGCGGTAGTGGTCTACGAGCAGTACTTC
CASSDGTLAVVVYEQYF
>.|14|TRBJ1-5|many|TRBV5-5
TGTGCCAGCAGCTTGGAGGGGAGCAATCAGCCCCAGCATTTT
CASSLEGSNQPQHF
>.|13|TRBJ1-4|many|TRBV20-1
TGCAGTGCTACGACAGGTTCTAATGAAAAACTGTTTTTT
CSATTGSNEKLFF
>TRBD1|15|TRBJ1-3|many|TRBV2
TGTGCCAGCAAATTGGAGGGGGCTGCTGGAAACACCATATATTTT
CASKLEGAAGNTIYF
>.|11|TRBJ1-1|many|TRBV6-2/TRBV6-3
TGTGCCAGCTGGAGGTCCACTGAAGCTTTCTTT
CASWRSTEAFF
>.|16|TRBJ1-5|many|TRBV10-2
TGCGCCAGCAGTGAAAGAGGGGTCCATAGCAATCAGCCCCAGCATTTT
CASSERGVHSNQPQHF
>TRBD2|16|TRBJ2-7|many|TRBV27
TGTGCCAGCAGTTTATCATTGGCGGGGGGACACTCCGAGCAGTACTTC
CASSLSLAGGHSEQYF
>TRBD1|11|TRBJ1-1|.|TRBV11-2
TGTGCCAGCACAGGGGGCGCTTTGGCTTTCTTT
CASTGGALAFF
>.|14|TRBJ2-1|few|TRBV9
TGTGCCAGCAGCGTAGGGGGCCCAGCATATGAGCAGTTCTTC
CASSVGGPAYEQFF
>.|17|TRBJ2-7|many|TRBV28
TGTGCCAGCAGTCCACCCCGCGTTAGCGGAAACACCTACGAGCAGTACTTC
CASSPPRVSGNTYEQYF
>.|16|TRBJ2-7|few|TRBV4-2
TGTGCCAGCAGCCAAGAGGGGACGGATCTCACCTACGAGCAGTACTTC
CASSQEGTDLTYEQYF
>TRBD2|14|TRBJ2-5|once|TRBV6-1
TGTGCCAGCAGTGACGGGAGGCCCCAAGAGACCCAGTACTTC
CASSDGRPQETQYF
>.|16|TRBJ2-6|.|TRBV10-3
TGTGCCATCAGTGAGCCCCGCGGGGCTGGGGCCAACGTCCTGACTTTC
CAISEPRGAGANVLTF
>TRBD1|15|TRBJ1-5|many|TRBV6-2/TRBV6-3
TGTGCCAGCAGGGGCCGACAGGGAACTTATCAGCCCCAGCATTTT
CASRGRQGTYQPQHF
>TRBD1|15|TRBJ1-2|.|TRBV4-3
TGCGCCAGCAGCCAACCGGGACAGGGCGAATATGGCTACACCTTC
CASSQPGQGEYGYTF
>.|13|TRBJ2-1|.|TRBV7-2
TGTGCCACCCGGGAGTCCTCCTACAATGAGCAGTTCTTC
CATRESSYNEQFF
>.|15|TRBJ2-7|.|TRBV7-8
TGTGCCAGCAGCACAGGGACCCGGAGTGTTAACGAGCAGTACTTC
CASSTGTRSVNEQYF
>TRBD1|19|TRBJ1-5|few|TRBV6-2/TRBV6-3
TGTGCCAGCAGTTACTCGACGTGGGGGGACAGGGGGAACAATCAGCCCCAGCATTTT
CASSYSTWGDRGNNQPQHF
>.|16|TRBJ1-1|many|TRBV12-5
TGTGCTAGTGGTTTGGTACTGAGACCGGAAAGCCCTGAAGCTTTCTTT
CASGLVLRPESPEAFF
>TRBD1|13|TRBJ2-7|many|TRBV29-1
TGCAGCGTTGATGAACAGGGGGCCTACGAGCAGTACTTC
CSVDEQGAYEQYF
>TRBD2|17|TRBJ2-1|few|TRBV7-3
TGTGCCAGCAGCTTAATAACCGGGACTAGCGTTTCGAATGAGCAGTTCTTC
CASSLITGTSVSNEQFF
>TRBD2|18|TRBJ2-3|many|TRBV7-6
TGTGCCAGCAGCTTAGTAGCGGGCTGGGAGGCTAGCACAGATACGCAGTATTTT
CASSLVAGWEASTDTQYF
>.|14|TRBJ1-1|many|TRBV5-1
TGCGCCAGCAGCTTGGAACAGGGCGGGACTGAAGCTTTCTTT
CASSLEQGGTEAFF
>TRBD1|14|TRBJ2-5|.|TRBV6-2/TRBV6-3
TGTGCCAGCAGTTACCGATCGACAGGGACGCTTAAGTACTTC
CASSYRSTGTLKYF
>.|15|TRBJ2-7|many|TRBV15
TGTGCCACCAGCAGAGATCGGTCCACAGGCTTCGGGCAGTACTTC
CATSRDRSTGFGQYF
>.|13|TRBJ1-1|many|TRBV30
TGTGCCTGGAGTGTACGACGTTACACTGAAGCTTTCTTT
CAWSVRRYTEAFF
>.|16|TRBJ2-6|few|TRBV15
TGTGCCACCAGCAGAGTACAGGGACTTGGGGCCAACGTCCTGACTTTC
CATSRVQGLGANVLTF
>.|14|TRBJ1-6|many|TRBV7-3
TGTGCCTCCGGGGAGGGAGGATATAATTCACCCCTCCACTTT
CASGEGGYNSPLHF
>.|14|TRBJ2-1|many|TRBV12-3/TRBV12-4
TGTGCCAGCACCATGGGGGCAGGGGGGGATGAGCAGTTCTTC
CASTMGAGGDEQFF
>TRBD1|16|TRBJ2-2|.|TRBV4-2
TGTGCCAGCAGCCAACCCGGGACAGCGAACACCGGGGAGCTGTTTTTT
CASSQPGTANTGELFF
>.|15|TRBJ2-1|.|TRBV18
TGTGCCAGCTCACCCAGGGTTAAGGGGGGCAATGAGCAGTTCTTC
CASSPRVKGGNEQFF
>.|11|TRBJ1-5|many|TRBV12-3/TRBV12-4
TGTGCCAGCAGCCAATCATCGCCCCAGCATTTT
CASSQSSPQHF
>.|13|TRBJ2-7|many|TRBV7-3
TGTGCCAGCAGCCCATCACTCAGGGATCTGCAGTACTTC
CASSPSLRDLQYF
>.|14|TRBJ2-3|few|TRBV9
TGTGCCAGCAGCTCCGGGGCAGTCTCAGATACGCAGTATTTT
CASSSGAVSDTQYF
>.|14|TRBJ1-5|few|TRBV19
TGTGCCAGTAGTATAAACAGGGAACGGCAGCCCCAGCATTTT
CASSINRERQPQHF